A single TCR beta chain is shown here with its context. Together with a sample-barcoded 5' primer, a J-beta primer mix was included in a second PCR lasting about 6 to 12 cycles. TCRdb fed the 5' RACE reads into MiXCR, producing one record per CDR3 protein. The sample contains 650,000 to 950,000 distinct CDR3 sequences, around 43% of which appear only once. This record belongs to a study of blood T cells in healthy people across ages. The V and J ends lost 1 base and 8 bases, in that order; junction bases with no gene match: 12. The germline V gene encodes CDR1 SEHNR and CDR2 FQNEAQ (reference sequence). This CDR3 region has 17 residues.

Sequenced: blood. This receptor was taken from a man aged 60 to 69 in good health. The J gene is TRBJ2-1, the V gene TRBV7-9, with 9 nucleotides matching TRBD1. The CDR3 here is CASSLGTGVNSGDEQFF. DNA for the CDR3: TGTGCCAGCAGCTTAGGGACAGGGGTAAACTCTGGCGATGAGCAGTTCTTC.